The T cell receptor beta chain described here comes from a study of control samples from healthy donors and cancer patients. Here immunoSEQ multiplex PCR was the method, and the copy in TCRdb shows in-frame clones only, minus some. The sample lists 40,000 to 55,000 clones, around 75% occurring once. This clone was seen a single time. Other DNA sequences of this sample code for an identical CDR3. The receptor was derived from a male donor with melanoma. The sample consisted of formalin-fixed, paraffin-embedded tissue.

DNA of the CDR3: TGCAGTGTTGAAGGGACCTACGAGCAGTACTTC. It translates to CSVEGTYEQYF. The rearrangement uses TRBV20-1 and TRBJ2-7; D not certain. CDR3 length equals 11 residues. V was clipped by 7 bases and J by 2 bases, with 9 bases between them. From germline, CDR1 is DFQATT and CDR2 SNEGSKA (reference sequence).